A single sample is the source of the 27 T cell receptor beta chains below, sequenced in a study of T cell responses to AZD1222 COVID-19 vaccine. Libraries were prepared by immunoSEQ multiplex PCR; TCRdb keeps only in-frame clonotypes and omits some of them. Found here are some 120,000 clones, more than 70% of them singletons; the top ten hold roughly 1.6%. Here the sequenced sample was peripheral blood, taken on day 0 of AZD1222 vaccination. The source is an adult in good health.

The chain links TRBV4-3 to TRBJ2-2, with D possibly being TRBD1 (6 bases). The V gene lost 3 bases and the J gene lost 1 base, with 12 bases spanning the gap. The CDR3 contains 16 residues. Germline assignment: CDR1 LGHNA and CDR2 YSLEER. CDR3 amino acids: CASSHPTGRNTGELFF. The CDR3 DNA reads as TGCGCCAGCAGCCATCCCACAGGGAGGAACACCGGGGAGCTGTTTTTT.

The V gene is TRBV7-8, the J gene TRBJ2-7; the D gene is possibly TRBD1 (6 bases). The germline V gene encodes CDR1 SGHVS and CDR2 FQNEAQ. The length of the CDR3 is 16 residues. The ends were cut back, 5 bases at V and 2 bases at J, with 19 bases in the middle. This CDR3 is CASSALVGRGTYEQYF. CDR3 bases: TGTGCCAGCAGCGCTCTCGTTGGCAGGGGCACCTACGAGCAGTACTTC.

The genes are TRBV9 and TRBJ1-5, with 9 nucleotides matching TRBD1. Looked up from germline, CDR1 is SGDLS and CDR2 is YYNGEE. This CDR3 spans 14 amino acids. J was trimmed by 2 bases and V by 5 bases; bases with no gene match: 2. CDR3 protein: CASSRTGGNQPQHF. For the CDR3, the DNA is TGTGCCAGCAGTCGGACAGGGGGCAATCAGCCCCAGCATTTT.

The chain joins TRBV11-3 to TRBJ2-7, with 16 bases aligning to TRBD2. Germline V gene lookup returns CDR1 SGHNT and CDR2 YENEEA. CDR3 length: 15 amino acids. V trimming: 4 bases; J trimming: 11 bases; junction bases outside the gene matches: 8. The CDR3 here is CASSWGTSGRAEEYF. As DNA, the CDR3 is TGTGCCAGCAGCTGGGGGACTAGCGGGAGGGCAGAGGAGTACTTC.

V gene TRBV19 combines with J gene TRBJ2-7; D is unresolved. The CDR3 is made up of 15 amino acids. Trimming shortened V by 6 bases and J by 0 bases, and 15 bases separated the two germline ends. In germline, CDR1 is LNHDA, CDR2 SQIVND (reference sequence). CDR3 residues: CASSPIGVPSYEQYF. The DNA of the CDR3 is TGTGCCAGTAGCCCAATAGGCGTACCCTCCTACGAGCAGTACTTC.

V gene TRBV5-1 combines with J gene TRBJ1-5; D remains ambiguous. CDR1 SGHRS and CDR2 YFSETQ come from the germline V gene. V lost 4 bases to trimming and J lost 1 base, with 9 bases between them. The CDR3 runs to 14 residues. The chain's CDR3 is CASSPYWSNQPQHF. The CDR3 DNA sequence: TGCGCCAGCAGCCCCTACTGGAGCAATCAGCCCCAGCATTTT.

V gene TRBV10-3 combines with J gene TRBJ2-7, with 12 bases aligning to TRBD1. The CDR3 totals 17 residues. V dropped 0 bases and J dropped 5; count of bases not matched to a gene: 8. CDR1 is ENHRY, CDR2 SYGVKD, per germline. CDR3: CAISESGGTGGMDEQYF. The CDR3 DNA reads TGTGCCATCAGTGAGTCGGGGGGGACAGGGGGCATGGACGAGCAGTACTTC.

The V gene is TRBV7-2, the J gene TRBJ2-7; tentative D call: TRBD1 (6 bases). Per germline, CDR1 SGHTA and CDR2 FQGNSA. Trimming removed 5 bases from V and 2 bases from J, with 16 bases in between. CDR3 length equals 15 residues. DNA for the CDR3: TGTGCCAGCAGCATCCGAGGACAGCTTCCCTACGAGCAGTACTTC. Its translation is CASSIRGQLPYEQYF.

The chain recombines TRBV7-9 with TRBJ2-1; D unclear. Trimming left V 3 bases short and J 8 bases short, with 14 bases between. The CDR3 is 14 residues long. In germline, CDR1 is SEHNR, CDR2 FQNEAQ (reference sequence). The CDR3 nucleotides are TGTGCCAGCAGCTTGGTCAGGTTGGCGGATGAGCAGTTCTTC. This translates into CASSLVRLADEQFF.

The genes are TRBV10-3 and TRBJ1-3; D perhaps matches TRBD1 (5 bases). V lost 7 bases and J lost 0, with 16 bases in between. This CDR3 is built from 16 residues. Germline CDR1 ENHRY, CDR2 SYGVKD. CDR3 in DNA: TGTGCCATCACTTTGGGTGGCGGGGGCTCTGGAAACACCATATATTTT. It is translated as CAITLGGGGSGNTIYF.

V gene TRBV28 combines with J gene TRBJ2-7; 8 bases are a match to TRBD1. The V gene's germline CDR1 is MDHEN and CDR2 SYDVKM. J gave up 4 bases and V 1 base, and 12 bases lay outside the gene matches. The CDR3 runs to 17 residues. The CDR3 reads CASSLSRDRTLLYEQYF. Here the CDR3 DNA reads TGTGCCAGCAGTTTATCCCGGGACAGGACTTTATTATACGAGCAGTACTTC.

The chain uses TRBV5-1 and TRBJ2-1; TRBD2 aligns across 10 bases. CDR3 length equals 15 residues. V was pared by 0 bases and J by 4 bases, with 1 base of the junction left unmatched. Germline CDR1 SGHRS, CDR2 YFSETQ. CDR3 sequence reads: CASSLGTSGYNEQFF. CDR3 sequence (DNA): TGCGCCAGCAGCTTGGGGACTAGCGGATACAATGAGCAGTTCTTC.

The rearrangement uses TRBV23-1 and TRBJ1-3; a possible D gene is TRBD1 (6 bases). TRBV23-1 carries the ORF label, with uncertain function. The CDR3 has 18 amino acids. V was pared by 2 bases and J by 0 bases, with 17 bases between. DNA of the CDR3: TGCGCCAGCAGTCAACCGACTTCCCGGACAGCCTCTGGAAACACCATATATTTT. Amino acids: CASSQPTSRTASGNTIYF.

The chain uses TRBV18 and TRBJ1-4; 9 bases agree with TRBD1. This CDR3 comprises 16 residues. The germline V gene encodes CDR1 KGHSH and CDR2 LQKENI. V shed 0 bases and J 8 bases; nucleotides not matched to a gene: 7. The CDR3 here is CASSPPTGTGYEKLFF. CDR3 coding DNA: TGTGCCAGCTCACCACCGACCGGGACAGGGTACGAAAAACTGTTTTTT.

The rearrangement links TRBV6-6 to TRBJ2-7, with 9 bases lining up with TRBD1. V was clipped by 6 bases and J by 2 bases; unmatched bases: 5. The CDR3 contains 14 residues. The germline CDR1 and CDR2 sequences are MNHNY and SVGAGI (reference sequence). The CDR3 sequence: CASRGQGPAYEQYF. DNA for the CDR3: TGTGCCAGCAGAGGACAGGGGCCGGCCTACGAGCAGTACTTC.

This sequence joins TRBV4-3 and TRBJ2-2; 11 bases align to TRBD2. The CDR3 extends over 21 amino acids. V lost 0 bases and J lost 0; bases outside the gene matches: 12. Per germline, CDR1 LGHNA and CDR2 YSLEER. CDR3 nucleotide sequence: TGCGCCAGCAGCCAAGAGGGAAGGATAGCGGGAGGGCCTGCGAACACCGGGGAGCTGTTTTTT. It translates to CASSQEGRIAGGPANTGELFF.

This chain uses TRBV29-1 with TRBJ2-7; 10 nucleotides match TRBD1. There are 14 residues in the CDR3. Germline V gives CDR1 SQVTM, CDR2 ANQGSEA. The V segment lost 6 bases and the J segment 1 base; nucleotides outside the gene matches: 6. The CDR3 is CSVGEDRGSYEQYF. CDR3 nucleotides: TGCAGCGTAGGTGAGGACAGGGGGTCCTACGAGCAGTACTTC.

The chain recombines TRBV18 with TRBJ1-3; 7 positions match TRBD1. The length of the CDR3 is 14 residues. The ends lost 3 bases at V and 9 bases at J; junction bases unmatched: 8. Germline CDR1 reads KGHSH; CDR2 reads LQKENI. CDR3 nucleotide sequence: TGTGCCAGCTCACCGAGGGACAGCAAACCCACCATATATTTT. Translation gives CASSPRDSKPTIYF.

This chain connects TRBV19 to TRBJ2-3; 9 nucleotides align to TRBD2. CDR3 length equals 20 residues. V gave up 2 bases and J gave up 5 bases; unmatched junction bases: 20. The V gene's germline CDR1 is LNHDA and CDR2 SQIVND (reference sequence). The CDR3 reads CASSIITVAGEVWRGDTQYF. The CDR3 bases are TGTGCCAGTAGTATAATAACCGTAGCGGGAGAAGTTTGGAGGGGAGATACGCAGTATTTT.

The rearrangement joins TRBV18 to TRBJ1-2; D not certain. The V gene lost 3 bases and the J gene lost 4 bases, with 21 bases spanning the gap. This CDR3 region has 17 residues. The V gene's germline CDR1 is KGHSH and CDR2 LQKENI. In DNA, the CDR3 is TGTGCCAGCTCACCTCCGGCCGGACGGCGGACCCTCTATGGCTACACCTTC. Its translation is CASSPPAGRRTLYGYTF.

The sample holds a few counts of this clone. J is TRBJ1-1 and V is TRBV10-2, with TRBD1 matching 8 bases. Germline V lookup: CDR1 WSHSY, CDR2 SAAADI. Unmatched junction bases numbered 6, after V lost 6 bases and J lost 3 bases. This CDR3 has 14 residues. The CDR3 loop reads CASRTRGRDTEAFF. Written as DNA, the CDR3 is TGCGCCAGCAGGACCAGGGGGCGCGACACTGAAGCTTTCTTT.

The chain employs TRBV27 and TRBJ2-2; 7 nucleotides align to TRBD1. The CDR3 runs 16 residues. Losses at the gene ends were 5 bases for V and 0 bases for J; bases not matched to a gene: 6. Germline V CDR1 and CDR2: MNHEY, SMNVEV (reference sequence). The CDR3 sequence is CASSPWDSSNTGELFF. CDR3 nucleotides: TGTGCCAGCAGTCCCTGGGACAGCTCGAACACCGGGGAGCTGTTTTTT.

This rearrangement joins TRBV28 to TRBJ2-5, with 7 positions matching TRBD2. The CDR3 spans 16 residues. After removal of 2 bases from V and 2 bases from J, the junction contained 8 bases not matched to a gene. Looked up from germline, CDR1 is MDHEN and CDR2 is SYDVKM. In DNA, the CDR3 is TGTGCCAGCAGTTTAAACCCGGGGGGAGGGCAAGAGACCCAGTACTTC. Protein: CASSLNPGGGQETQYF.

The chain is built from TRBV24-1 and TRBJ2-2; perhaps TRBD1 as D (5 bases). The CDR3 runs 14 residues. With 2 bases removed from V and 4 bases from J, the gap between germline ends came to 7 bases. Germline-derived CDR1 and CDR2 are KGHDR and SFDVKD. The CDR3 reads CATSDSGATGELFF. As DNA, the CDR3 is TGTGCCACCAGTGATTCTGGGGCCACCGGGGAGCTGTTTTTT.

J is TRBJ1-1 and V is TRBV5-4, with 8 bases lining up with TRBD1. Looked up from germline, CDR1 is SGHNT and CDR2 is YYREEE (reference sequence). The CDR3 contains 13 residues. The V segment lost 3 bases and the J segment 10 bases; nucleotides outside the gene matches: 8. CDR3 nucleotides: TGTGCCAGCAGCTCAGGACAGGGATCCGGAGCTTTCTTT. Protein product: CASSSGQGSGAFF. The whole variable domain, remainder taken from reference TRBV5-4 and TRBJ1-1, is ETGVTQSPTHLIKTRGQQVTLRCSSQSGHNTVSWYQQALGQGPQFIFQYYREEENGRGNFPPRFSGLQFPNYSSELNVNALELDDSALYLCASSSGQGSGAFFGQGTRLTVV.

V gene TRBV5-1 combines with J gene TRBJ2-1, with 14 nucleotides matching TRBD2. The CDR3 covers 17 residues. Germline V CDR1 and CDR2: SGHRS, YFSETQ. J was trimmed by 7 bases and V by 1 base; bases with no gene match: 7. The CDR3 reads CASSLSGTSGRGNEQFF. Written as DNA, the CDR3 is TGCGCCAGCAGCTTGTCGGGGACTAGCGGGAGAGGGAATGAGCAGTTCTTC. The variable domain in full, completed from reference TRBV5-1 and TRBJ2-1, reads KAGVTQTPRYLIKTRGQQVTLSCSPISGHRSVSWYQQTPGQGLQFLFEYFSETQRNKGNFPGRFSGRQFSNSRSEMNVSTLELGDSALYLCASSLSGTSGRGNEQFFGPGTRLTVL.

This clone was seen a few times. The rearrangement joins TRBV24-1 to TRBJ2-3, with a weak D call TRBD1 (5 bases). The V and J ends lost 0 bases and 2 bases respectively, with 17 bases between them. Germline V gene lookup returns CDR1 KGHDR and CDR2 SFDVKD. This CDR3 region has 18 residues. This chain's CDR3 is CATSDLESGQEHTDTQYF. DNA of the CDR3: TGTGCCACCAGTGATTTGGAATCAGGACAAGAACACACAGATACGCAGTATTTT.